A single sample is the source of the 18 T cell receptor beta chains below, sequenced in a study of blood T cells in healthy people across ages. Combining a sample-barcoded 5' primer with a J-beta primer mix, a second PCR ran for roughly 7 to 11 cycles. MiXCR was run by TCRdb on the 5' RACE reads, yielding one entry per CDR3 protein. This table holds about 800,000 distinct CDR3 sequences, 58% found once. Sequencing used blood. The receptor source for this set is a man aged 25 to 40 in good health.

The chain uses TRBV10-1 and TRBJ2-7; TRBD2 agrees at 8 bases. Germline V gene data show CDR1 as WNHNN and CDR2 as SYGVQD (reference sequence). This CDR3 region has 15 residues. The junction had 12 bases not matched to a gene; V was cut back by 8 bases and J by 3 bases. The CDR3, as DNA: TGCGCCAGCCACCCACCGGGACTAGGAATCTACGAGCAGTACTTC. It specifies CASHPPGLGIYEQYF.

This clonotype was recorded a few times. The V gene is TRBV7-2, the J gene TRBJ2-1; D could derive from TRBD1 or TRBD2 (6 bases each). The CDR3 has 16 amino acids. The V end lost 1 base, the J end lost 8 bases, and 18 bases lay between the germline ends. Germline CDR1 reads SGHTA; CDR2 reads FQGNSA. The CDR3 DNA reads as TGTGCCAGCAGCTTAGAGGGGGGCGCGGTCTGGGATGAGCAGTTCTTC. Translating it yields CASSLEGGAVWDEQFF.

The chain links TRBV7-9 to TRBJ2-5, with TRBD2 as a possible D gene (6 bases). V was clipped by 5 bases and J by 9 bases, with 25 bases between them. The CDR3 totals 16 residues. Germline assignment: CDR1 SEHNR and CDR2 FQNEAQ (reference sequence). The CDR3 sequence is CASSPLGGPLLLAQYF. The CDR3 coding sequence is TGTGCCAGCAGCCCACTAGGAGGGCCTCTTTTGTTGGCCCAGTACTTC.

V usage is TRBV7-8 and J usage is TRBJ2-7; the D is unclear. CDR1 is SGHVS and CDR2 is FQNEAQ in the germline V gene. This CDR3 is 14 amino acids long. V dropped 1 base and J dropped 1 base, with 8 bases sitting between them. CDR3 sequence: CASSLVQQSYEQYF. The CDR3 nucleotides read TGTGCCAGCAGCTTAGTCCAGCAGTCCTACGAGCAGTACTTC.

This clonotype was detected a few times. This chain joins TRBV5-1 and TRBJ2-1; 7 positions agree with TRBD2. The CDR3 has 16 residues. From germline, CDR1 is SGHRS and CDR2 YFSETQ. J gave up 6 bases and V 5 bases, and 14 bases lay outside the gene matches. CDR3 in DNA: TGCGCCAGCAGGCCCGGGGCGGGAGCCGGTGTCAATGAGCAGTTCTTC. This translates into CASRPGAGAGVNEQFF.

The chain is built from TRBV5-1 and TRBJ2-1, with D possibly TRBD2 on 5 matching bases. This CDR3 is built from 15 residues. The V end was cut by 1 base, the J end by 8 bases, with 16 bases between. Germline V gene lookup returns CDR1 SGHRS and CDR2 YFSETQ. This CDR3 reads CASSLTVRGPHEQFF. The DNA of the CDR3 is TGCGCCAGCAGCTTGACCGTTCGAGGGCCGCATGAGCAGTTCTTC.

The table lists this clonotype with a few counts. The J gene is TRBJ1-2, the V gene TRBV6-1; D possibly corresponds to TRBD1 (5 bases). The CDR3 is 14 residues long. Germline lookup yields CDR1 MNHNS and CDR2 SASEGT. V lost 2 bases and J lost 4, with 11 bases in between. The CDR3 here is CASSEWGGAYGYTF. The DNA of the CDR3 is TGTGCCAGCAGTGAATGGGGAGGGGCCTATGGCTACACCTTC.

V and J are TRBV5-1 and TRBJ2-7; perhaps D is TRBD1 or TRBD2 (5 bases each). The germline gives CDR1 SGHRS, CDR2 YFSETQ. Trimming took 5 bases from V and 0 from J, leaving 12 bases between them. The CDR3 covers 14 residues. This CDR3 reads CASRMGPASYEQYF. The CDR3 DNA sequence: TGCGCCAGCAGGATGGGACCGGCCTCCTACGAGCAGTACTTC. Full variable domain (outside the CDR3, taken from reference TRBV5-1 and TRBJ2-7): KAGVTQTPRYLIKTRGQQVTLSCSPISGHRSVSWYQQTPGQGLQFLFEYFSETQRNKGNFPGRFSGRQFSNSRSEMNVSTLELGDSALYLCASRMGPASYEQYFGPGTRLTVT.

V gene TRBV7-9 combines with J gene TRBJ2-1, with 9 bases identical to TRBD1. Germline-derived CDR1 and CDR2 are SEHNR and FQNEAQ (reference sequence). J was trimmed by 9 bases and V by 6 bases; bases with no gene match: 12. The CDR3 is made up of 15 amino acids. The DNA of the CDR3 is TGTGCCAGCAGTTTACACGGGACAGGGTGGGGTGAGCAGTTCTTC. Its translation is CASSLHGTGWGEQFF.

CDR3 protein: CASVPDSGANVLTF. For the CDR3, the DNA is TGTGCCAGCGTGCCTGACTCTGGGGCCAACGTCCTGACTTTC. The chain carries TRBV19 and TRBJ2-6, with D unclear. The V end was cut by 9 bases, the J end by 0 bases, with 9 bases between. Germline CDR1 is LNHDA and CDR2 is SQIVND (reference sequence). The CDR3 is 14 residues long.

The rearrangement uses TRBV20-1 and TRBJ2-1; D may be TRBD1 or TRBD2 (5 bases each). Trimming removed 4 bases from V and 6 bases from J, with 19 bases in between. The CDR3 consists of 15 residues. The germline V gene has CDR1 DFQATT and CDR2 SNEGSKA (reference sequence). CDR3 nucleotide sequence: TGCAGTGCTATCCGCGACGGGGCGATAATCAATGAGCAGTTCTTC. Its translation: CSAIRDGAIINEQFF.

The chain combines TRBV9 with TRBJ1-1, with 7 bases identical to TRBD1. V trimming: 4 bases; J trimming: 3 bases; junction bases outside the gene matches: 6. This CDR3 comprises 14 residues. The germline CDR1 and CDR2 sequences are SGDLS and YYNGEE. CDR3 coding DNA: TGTGCCAGCAGCACCAGGGACAGATACACTGAAGCTTTCTTT. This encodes CASSTRDRYTEAFF.

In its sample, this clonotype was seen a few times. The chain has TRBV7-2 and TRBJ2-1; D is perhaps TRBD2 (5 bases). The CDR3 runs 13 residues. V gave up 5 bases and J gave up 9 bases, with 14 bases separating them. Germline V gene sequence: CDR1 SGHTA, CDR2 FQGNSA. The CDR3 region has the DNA TGTGCCAGCAGCCTACTCCCCCGGGGTGAGCAGTTCTTC. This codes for CASSLLPRGEQFF.

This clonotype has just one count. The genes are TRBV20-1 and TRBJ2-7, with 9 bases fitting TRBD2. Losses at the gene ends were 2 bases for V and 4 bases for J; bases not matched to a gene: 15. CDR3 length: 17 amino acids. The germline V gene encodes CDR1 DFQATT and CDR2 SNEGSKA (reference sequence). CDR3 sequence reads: CSARTFGTSSNWYEQYF. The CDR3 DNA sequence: TGCAGTGCTAGAACATTTGGGACTAGCTCTAATTGGTACGAGCAGTACTTC.

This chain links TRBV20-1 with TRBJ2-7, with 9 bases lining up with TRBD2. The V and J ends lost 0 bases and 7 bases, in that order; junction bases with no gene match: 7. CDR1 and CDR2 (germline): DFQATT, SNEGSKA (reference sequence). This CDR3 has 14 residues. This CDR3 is CSAREVAGAGEQYF. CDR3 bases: TGCAGTGCTAGAGAGGTAGCGGGAGCGGGGGAGCAGTACTTC.

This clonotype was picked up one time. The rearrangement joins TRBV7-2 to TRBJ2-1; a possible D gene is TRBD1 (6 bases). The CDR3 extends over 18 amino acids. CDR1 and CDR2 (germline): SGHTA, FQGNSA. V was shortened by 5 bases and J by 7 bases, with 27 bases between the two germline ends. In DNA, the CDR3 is TGTGCCAGCAGCCCCTACCTTAGAAACAGGGATAGTATGAATGAGCAGTTCTTC. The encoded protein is CASSPYLRNRDSMNEQFF.

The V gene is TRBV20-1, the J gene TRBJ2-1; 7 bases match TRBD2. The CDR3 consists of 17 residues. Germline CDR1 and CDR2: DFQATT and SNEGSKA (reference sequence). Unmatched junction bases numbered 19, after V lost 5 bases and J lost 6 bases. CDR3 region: CSALSTSGGSKGNEQFF. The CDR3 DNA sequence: TGCAGTGCTTTATCGACTAGTGGCGGGAGTAAGGGCAATGAGCAGTTCTTC.

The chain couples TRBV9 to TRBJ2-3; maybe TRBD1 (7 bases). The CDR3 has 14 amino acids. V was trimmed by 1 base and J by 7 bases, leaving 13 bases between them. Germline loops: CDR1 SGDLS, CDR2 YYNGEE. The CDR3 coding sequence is TGTGCCAGCAGCGTAAGGAGGGGGCCAAATACGCAGTATTTT. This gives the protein CASSVRRGPNTQYF.